Below are 19 T cell receptor beta chains sequenced from a single sample in a study of cytomegalovirus exposure and HLA in healthy donors. A multiplex PCR was run with 60 Vbeta primers and 13 Jbeta primers. Only in-frame clones appear in the TCRdb table, and some are missing; sequencing was by immunoSEQ multiplex PCR. Reported are approximately 130,000 clones; the ten largest clones contain 2%. Sequenced material: PBMCs. Every receptor here comes from a woman aged 60-75 years in good health and CMV-seronegative.

The V call is TRBV11-2, the J call TRBJ2-7; 7 bases align to TRBD1. The CDR3 has 17 amino acids. Losses at the gene ends were 3 bases for V and 1 base for J; bases not matched to a gene: 12. Germline loops: CDR1 SGHAT, CDR2 FQNNGV. DNA of the CDR3: TGTGCCAGCAGCTTTAAGGGACAGTTGGTTTCATCCTACGAGCAGTACTTC. It encodes CASSFKGQLVSSYEQYF.

The chain couples TRBV19 to TRBJ2-7; D possibly corresponds to TRBD1 (5 bases). The V gene lost 1 base and the J gene lost 3 bases, with 13 bases spanning the gap. This CDR3 spans 15 amino acids. Looked up from germline, CDR1 is LNHDA and CDR2 is SQIVND (reference sequence). Written as DNA, the CDR3 is TGTGCCAGTAGTATAGGGCCCCAGGGTATCTACGAGCAGTACTTC. Its translation is CASSIGPQGIYEQYF.

The chain joins TRBV11-3 to TRBJ1-1, with 7 bases lining up with TRBD1. Germline CDR1 reads SGHNT; CDR2 reads YENEEA. The CDR3 is 14 amino acids. J lost 3 bases, V lost 3 bases, and 4 bases had no gene match. CDR3 sequence (DNA): TGTGCCAGCAGCTTCTCAGGGGGACACACTGAAGCTTTCTTT. Its translation is CASSFSGGHTEAFF.

V is TRBV10-1 and J is TRBJ2-2; TRBD2 aligns across 11 bases. Germline V gives CDR1 WNHNN, CDR2 SYGVQD (reference sequence). The CDR3 has 17 amino acids. V was pared by 4 bases and J by 4 bases, with 8 bases of the junction left unmatched. The CDR3 reads CASSGGPSGGSTGELFF. CDR3 DNA sequence: TGCGCCAGCAGTGGGGGGCCTAGCGGGGGGTCCACCGGGGAGCTGTTTTTT.

The genes are TRBV5-4 and TRBJ2-3; 8 bases line up with TRBD1. The germline V gene has CDR1 SGHNT and CDR2 YYREEE (reference sequence). This CDR3 has 15 amino acids. V trimming: 4 bases; J trimming: 5 bases; junction bases outside the gene matches: 9. The DNA for the CDR3 is TGTGCCAGCAGCCCCGGACAGGGATTGGGAGATACGCAGTATTTT. Protein sequence: CASSPGQGLGDTQYF.

The chain links TRBV6-5 to TRBJ1-1; 9 bases map to TRBD1. Germline loops: CDR1 MNHEY, CDR2 SVGAGI. The CDR3 is made up of 16 amino acids. With V trimmed by 0 bases and J by 4 bases, 6 bases remained unmatched. The CDR3 DNA sequence: TGTGCCAGCAGTTACTCTAGAGGGACAGGGTCCACTGAAGCTTTCTTT. Amino acid sequence: CASSYSRGTGSTEAFF.

The rearrangement links TRBV9 to TRBJ2-1; the match to TRBD2 covers 7 bases. V dropped 5 bases and J dropped 8; count of bases not matched to a gene: 16. The CDR3 sequence is 16 residues long. Germline lookup yields CDR1 SGDLS and CDR2 YYNGEE. CDR3 coding DNA: TGTGCCAGCAGTGGGGTTCGGCAGCGGGAATACGATGAGCAGTTCTTC. Amino acid sequence: CASSGVRQREYDEQFF.

The genes are TRBV5-1 and TRBJ2-7; 8 bases map to TRBD1. This CDR3 comprises 13 residues. Looked up from germline, CDR1 is SGHRS and CDR2 is YFSETQ. J lost 3 bases, V lost 8 bases, and 7 bases had no gene match. The CDR3 is CASSDRAHYEQYF. CDR3 sequence (DNA): TGCGCCAGTTCGGACAGGGCTCACTACGAGCAGTACTTC.

V is TRBV6-5 and J is TRBJ2-3; 7 bases are shared with TRBD1. J gave up 0 bases and V 2 bases, and 2 bases lay outside the gene matches. Germline assignment: CDR1 MNHEY and CDR2 SVGAGI. The CDR3 runs 15 residues. Here the CDR3 reads CASSYGGQSTDTQYF. The CDR3 DNA reads as TGTGCCAGCAGTTACGGGGGACAGAGCACAGATACGCAGTATTTT.

The chain uses TRBV28 and TRBJ2-7, with 10 bases matching TRBD1. The CDR3 runs to 15 residues. The ends lost 2 bases at V and 0 bases at J; junction bases unmatched: 1. Germline loops: CDR1 MDHEN, CDR2 SYDVKM. CDR3 in DNA: TGTGCCAGCAGTTTAAGGACAGGGGGCTCCTACGAGCAGTACTTC. Its protein product is CASSLRTGGSYEQYF.

In regard to this clone: The junction departs from the called germline gene at one end, perhaps through a read error. V and J are TRBV25-1 and TRBJ2-3; weak D call: TRBD2 (7 bases). Germline assignment: CDR1 MGHDK and CDR2 SYGVNS. This CDR3 region has 16 residues. CDR3 loop: CASSKYQRGGVDTQYF. The DNA of the CDR3 is TGTGCCAGCAGTAAATATCAGAGGGGGGGGGTAGATACGCAGTATTTT. The full variable domain, its missing parts supplied by reference TRBV25-1 and TRBJ2-3, is EADIYQTPRYLVIGTGKKITLECSQTMGHDKMYWYQQDPGMELHLIHYSYGVNSTEKGDLSSESTVSRIRTEHFPLTLESARPSHTSQYLCASSKYQRGGVDTQYFGPGTRLTVL.

In nucleotides, the CDR3 is TGTGCCAGCAGCACTCCCCGTGCGGCCGATGAGCAGTTCTTC. Its translation: CASSTPRAADEQFF. V and J are TRBV28 and TRBJ2-1; D is undetermined. Trimming shortened V by 6 bases and J by 8 bases, and 17 bases separated the two germline ends. Germline V gene data show CDR1 as MDHEN and CDR2 as SYDVKM. This CDR3 spans 14 amino acids.

The J gene is TRBJ2-7, the V gene TRBV7-2; tentatively, D is TRBD2 (6 bases). The germline V gene encodes CDR1 SGHTA and CDR2 FQGNSA. The CDR3 has 13 residues. Trimming left V 6 bases short and J 3 bases short, with 12 bases between. This CDR3 is CASRPAGSYEQYF. The CDR3 coding sequence is TGTGCCAGCAGGCCAGCCGGGAGCTACGAGCAGTACTTC.

The chain carries TRBV11-1 and TRBJ1-2; 7 bases match TRBD1. Germline V gene lookup returns CDR1 SGHAT and CDR2 FQDESV (reference sequence). The CDR3 is made up of 13 amino acids. V gave up 3 bases and J gave up 6 bases; unmatched junction bases: 4. CDR3 sequence: CASSFRQGDGYTF. The CDR3 DNA follows: TGTGCCAGCAGCTTCCGACAGGGAGATGGCTACACCTTC.

The chain uses TRBV6-6 and TRBJ1-2; 10 nucleotides agree with TRBD1. Germline V gives CDR1 MNHNY, CDR2 SVGAGI (reference sequence). With 6 bases clipped from V and 2 bases from J, the junction kept 9 bases outside the gene matches. The CDR3 loop spans 16 amino acids. The CDR3 loop reads CASSSGQGVGNYGYTF. In DNA form, the CDR3 reads TGTGCCAGCAGCTCCGGACAGGGGGTGGGAAACTATGGCTACACCTTC.

The chain employs TRBV29-1 and TRBJ2-5; no clear D. Trimming cost V 7 bases and J 5 bases, with 17 bases left between them. Per germline, CDR1 SQVTM and CDR2 ANQGSEA. This CDR3 spans 13 amino acids. The CDR3 DNA follows: TGCAGCGCCCTGGCGGATATTCGGGAGACCCAGTACTTC. It codes for CSALADIRETQYF.

This chain joins TRBV5-1 and TRBJ1-1, with unresolved D. The CDR3 is 17 amino acids. V was shortened by 6 bases and J by 3 bases, with 24 bases between the two germline ends. CDR1 is SGHRS and CDR2 is YFSETQ in the germline V gene. CDR3 bases: TGCGCCAGCACTCGAGGGAATCTCGTAAGAGCGGACACTGAAGCTTTCTTT. The encoded protein is CASTRGNLVRADTEAFF.

A remark on this clone: The same CDR3 arises from other DNA sequences in this sample as well. The CDR3 DNA is TGCGCCAGCAGCTTGGTAGGGGGTAACACTGAAGCTTTCTTT. Translating it yields CASSLVGGNTEAFF. V usage is TRBV5-1 and J usage is TRBJ1-1, with D possibly TRBD1 on 6 matching bases. The V end lost 0 bases, the J end lost 2 bases, and 8 bases lay between the germline ends. Germline CDR1 and CDR2: SGHRS and YFSETQ. This CDR3 contains 14 residues. Based on the CDR3 plus reference TRBV5-1 and TRBJ1-1, the full variable domain is KAGVTQTPRYLIKTRGQQVTLSCSPISGHRSVSWYQQTPGQGLQFLFEYFSETQRNKGNFPGRFSGRQFSNSRSEMNVSTLELGDSALYLCASSLVGGNTEAFFGQGTRLTVV.

The J gene is TRBJ1-5, the V gene TRBV18, with no clear D. The CDR3 is 13 amino acids. Deletions cut 5 bases from V and 4 bases from J, with 9 bases between. Germline V gene sequence: CDR1 KGHSH, CDR2 LQKENI. CDR3 residues: CASSGDRNQPQHF. CDR3 in DNA: TGTGCCAGCTCAGGAGACCGGAATCAGCCCCAGCATTTT.